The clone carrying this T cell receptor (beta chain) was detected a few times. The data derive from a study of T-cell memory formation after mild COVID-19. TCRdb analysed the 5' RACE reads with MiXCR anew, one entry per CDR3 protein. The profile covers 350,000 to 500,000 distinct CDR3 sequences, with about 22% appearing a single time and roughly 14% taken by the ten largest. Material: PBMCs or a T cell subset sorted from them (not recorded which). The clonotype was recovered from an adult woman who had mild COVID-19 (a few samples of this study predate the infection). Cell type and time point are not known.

As DNA, the CDR3 is TGTGCCAGCGGTGAGCGGGAGCAGTTCTTC. Protein: CASGEREQFF. This rearrangement joins TRBV6-6 to TRBJ2-1; D perhaps matches TRBD2 (5 bases). CDR3 size: 10 residues. Germline assignment: CDR1 MNHNY and CDR2 SVGAGI (reference sequence). The V gene lost 8 bases and the J gene lost 10 bases, with 9 bases spanning the gap.